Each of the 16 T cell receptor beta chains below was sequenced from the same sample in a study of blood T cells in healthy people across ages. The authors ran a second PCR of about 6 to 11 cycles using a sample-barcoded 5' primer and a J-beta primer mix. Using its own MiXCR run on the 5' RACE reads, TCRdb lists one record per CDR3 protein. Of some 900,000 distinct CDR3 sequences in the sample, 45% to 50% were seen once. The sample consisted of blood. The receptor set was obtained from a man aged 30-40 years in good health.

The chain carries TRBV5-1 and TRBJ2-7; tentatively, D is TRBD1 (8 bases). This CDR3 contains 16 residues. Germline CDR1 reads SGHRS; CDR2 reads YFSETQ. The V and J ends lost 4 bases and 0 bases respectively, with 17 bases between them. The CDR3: CASSRDRGGVSYEQYF. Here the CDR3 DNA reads TGCGCCAGCAGCCGCGACAGGGGAGGGGTCTCCTACGAGCAGTACTTC.

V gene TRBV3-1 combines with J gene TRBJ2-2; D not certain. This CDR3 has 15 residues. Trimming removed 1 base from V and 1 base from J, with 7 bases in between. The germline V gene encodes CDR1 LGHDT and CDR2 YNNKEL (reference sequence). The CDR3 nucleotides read TGTGCCAGCAGCCAAGTGAAGCTGAACACCGGGGAGCTGTTTTTT. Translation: CASSQVKLNTGELFF.

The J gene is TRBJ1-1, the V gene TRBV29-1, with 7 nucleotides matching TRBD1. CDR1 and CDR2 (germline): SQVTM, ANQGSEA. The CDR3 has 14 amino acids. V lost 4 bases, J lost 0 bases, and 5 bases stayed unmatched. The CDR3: CSVAPGQLNTEAFF. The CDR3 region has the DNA TGCAGCGTTGCGCCGGGACAGCTGAACACTGAAGCTTTCTTT.

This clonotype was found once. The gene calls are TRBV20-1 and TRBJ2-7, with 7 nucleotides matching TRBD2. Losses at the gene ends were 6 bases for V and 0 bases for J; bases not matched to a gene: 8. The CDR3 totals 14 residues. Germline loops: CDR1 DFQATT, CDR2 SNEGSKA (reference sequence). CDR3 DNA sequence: TGCAGTGCCATGAGCCGGGACTACTCCTACGAGCAGTACTTC. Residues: CSAMSRDYSYEQYF.

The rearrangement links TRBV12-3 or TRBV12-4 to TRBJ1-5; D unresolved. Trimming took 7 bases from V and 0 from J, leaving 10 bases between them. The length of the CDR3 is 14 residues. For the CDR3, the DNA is TGTGCCAGCAAGGGTAGGGATAGCAATCAGCCCCAGCATTTT. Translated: CASKGRDSNQPQHF.

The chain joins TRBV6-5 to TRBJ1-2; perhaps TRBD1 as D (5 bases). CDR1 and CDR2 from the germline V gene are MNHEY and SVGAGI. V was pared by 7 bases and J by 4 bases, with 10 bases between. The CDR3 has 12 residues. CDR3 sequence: CASTSGSYGYTF. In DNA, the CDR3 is TGTGCCAGCACTTCAGGGTCCTATGGCTACACCTTC.

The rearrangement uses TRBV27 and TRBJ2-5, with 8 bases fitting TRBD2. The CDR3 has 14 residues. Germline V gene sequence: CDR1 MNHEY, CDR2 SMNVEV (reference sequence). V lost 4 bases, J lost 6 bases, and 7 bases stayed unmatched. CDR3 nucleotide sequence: TGTGCCAGCAGTTCCGGGGGGGCCGCGAAGACCCAGTACTTC. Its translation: CASSSGGAAKTQYF.

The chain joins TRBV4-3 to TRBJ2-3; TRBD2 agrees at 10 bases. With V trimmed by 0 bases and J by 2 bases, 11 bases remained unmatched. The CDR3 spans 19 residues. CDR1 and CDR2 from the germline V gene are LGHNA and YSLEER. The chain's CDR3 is CASSQDGASGGRPTDTQYF. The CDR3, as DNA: TGCGCCAGCAGCCAAGATGGAGCTAGCGGGGGCCGACCCACAGATACGCAGTATTTT.

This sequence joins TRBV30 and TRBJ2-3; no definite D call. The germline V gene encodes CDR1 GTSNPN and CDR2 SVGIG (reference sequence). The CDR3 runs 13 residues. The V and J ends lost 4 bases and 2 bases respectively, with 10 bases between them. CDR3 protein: CAWNSDHTDTQYF. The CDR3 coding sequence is TGTGCCTGGAACTCGGATCACACAGATACGCAGTATTTT.

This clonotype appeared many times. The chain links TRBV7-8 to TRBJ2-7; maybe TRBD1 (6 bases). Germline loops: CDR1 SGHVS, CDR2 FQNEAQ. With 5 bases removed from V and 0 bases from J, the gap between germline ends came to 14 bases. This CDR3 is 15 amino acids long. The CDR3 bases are TGTGCCAGCAGCGACGGACAGCGACTCTCCTACGAGCAGTACTTC. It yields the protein CASSDGQRLSYEQYF.

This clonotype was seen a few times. The CDR3 spells CASSYQSGELFF. As DNA, the CDR3 is TGTGCCAGCAGTTATCAATCCGGGGAGCTGTTTTTT. The chain couples TRBV6-5 to TRBJ2-2, with D unclear. V lost 3 bases to trimming and J lost 6 bases, with 5 bases between them. The CDR3 runs to 12 residues. The germline gives CDR1 MNHEY, CDR2 SVGAGI.

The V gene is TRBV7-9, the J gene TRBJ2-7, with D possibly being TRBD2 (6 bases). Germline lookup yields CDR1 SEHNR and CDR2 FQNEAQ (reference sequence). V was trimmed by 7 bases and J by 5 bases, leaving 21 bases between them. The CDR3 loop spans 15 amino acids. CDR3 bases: TGTGCCAGCACCACAATTCGGGGGTCGCTCCACGAGCAGTACTTC. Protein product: CASTTIRGSLHEQYF.

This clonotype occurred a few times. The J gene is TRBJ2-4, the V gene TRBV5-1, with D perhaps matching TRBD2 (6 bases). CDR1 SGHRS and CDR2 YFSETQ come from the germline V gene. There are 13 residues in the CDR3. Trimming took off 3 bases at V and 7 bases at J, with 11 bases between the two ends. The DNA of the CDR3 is TGCGCCAGCAGCTCACAGGCGGGGAACATTCAGTACTTC. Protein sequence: CASSSQAGNIQYF.

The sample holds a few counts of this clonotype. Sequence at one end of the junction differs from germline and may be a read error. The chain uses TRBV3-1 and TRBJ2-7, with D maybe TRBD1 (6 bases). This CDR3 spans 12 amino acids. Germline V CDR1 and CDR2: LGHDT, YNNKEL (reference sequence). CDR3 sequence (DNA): TGTGCCAGCAGCGAAGACAGGCACGAGCAGTACTTC. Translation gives CASSEDRHEQYF.

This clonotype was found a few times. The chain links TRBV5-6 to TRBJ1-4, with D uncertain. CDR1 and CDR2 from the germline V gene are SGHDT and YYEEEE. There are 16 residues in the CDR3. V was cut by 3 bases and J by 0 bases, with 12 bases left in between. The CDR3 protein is CASSSYQPATNEKLFF. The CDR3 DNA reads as TGTGCCAGCAGCTCCTATCAGCCAGCAACTAATGAAAAACTGTTTTTT.

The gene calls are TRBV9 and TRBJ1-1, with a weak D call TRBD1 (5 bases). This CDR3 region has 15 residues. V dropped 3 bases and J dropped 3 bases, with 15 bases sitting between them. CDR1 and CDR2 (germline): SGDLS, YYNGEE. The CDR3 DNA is TGTGCCAGCAGCGAGGAACCAGGGCCTTACACTGAAGCTTTCTTT. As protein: CASSEEPGPYTEAFF.